This is a list of T cell receptor beta chains from one sample in a study of shared clonotypes between healthy human individuals. Method: immunoSEQ multiplex PCR; TCRdb's copy keeps in-frame clones and lacks some. The table lists some 1.4 million clones, roughly 96% of them singletons. Sequencing was performed on naive CD4+ T cells sorted from blood. These receptors all come from a young man in good health. Each CDR3 is given with its conserved first and last residue. The order of the fields is clone size, J gene, V gene, D gene, CDR3 DNA, CDR3 protein. A D gene is named only where the DNA matches it firmly. Clone size, where shown, is once, few, many, or a class for clones that have expanded.

clone size: NA; J gene: TRBJ1-4; V gene: TRBV4-1; D gene: NA; CDR3 DNA: TGCGCCAGCAGCTACAGCGCAACTAATGAAAAACTGTTTTTT; CDR3 protein: CASSYSATNEKLFF
clone size: once; J gene: TRBJ1-1; V gene: TRBV7-3; D gene: TRBD1; CDR3 DNA: TGTGCCAGCAGCCGGGACAGAGACACTGAAGCTTTCTTT; CDR3 protein: CASSRDRDTEAFF
clone size: NA; J gene: TRBJ2-3; V gene: TRBV4-1; D gene: NA; CDR3 DNA: TGCGCCAGCAGCCAATCAACCACAGATACGCAGTATTTT; CDR3 protein: CASSQSTTDTQYF
clone size: NA; J gene: TRBJ1-2; V gene: TRBV7-9; D gene: NA; CDR3 DNA: TGTGCCAGCAGCGCAACAGGTACTACTCCTAACTATGGCTACACCTTC; CDR3 protein: CASSATGTTPNYGYTF
clone size: NA; J gene: TRBJ1-1; V gene: TRBV7-6; D gene: NA; CDR3 DNA: TGTGCCAGCAGCTCCCGGGACTCCGGTTGGACTGAAGCTTTCTTT; CDR3 protein: CASSSRDSGWTEAFF
clone size: NA; J gene: TRBJ1-1; V gene: TRBV30; D gene: NA; CDR3 DNA: TGTGCCTGGGGTATGACCTTGAACACTGAAGCTTTCTTT; CDR3 protein: CAWGMTLNTEAFF
clone size: NA; J gene: TRBJ2-5; V gene: TRBV29-1; D gene: NA; CDR3 DNA: TGCAGCGTTGAAGATTTCCACCAAGAGACCCAGTACTTC; CDR3 protein: CSVEDFHQETQYF
clone size: NA; J gene: TRBJ1-4; V gene: TRBV29-1; D gene: NA; CDR3 DNA: TGCAGCGTAGGGGAGGGTGAAAAACTGTTTTTT; CDR3 protein: CSVGEGEKLFF
clone size: NA; J gene: TRBJ2-7; V gene: TRBV19; D gene: TRBD2; CDR3 DNA: TGTGCCAGTAGGCGAAGACAAGGGACTACCGACGAGCAGTACTTC; CDR3 protein: CASRRRQGTTDEQYF
clone size: NA; J gene: TRBJ2-5; V gene: TRBV5-6; D gene: NA; CDR3 DNA: TGTGCCAGCAGCCTGGACAACCAAGAGACCCAGTACTTC; CDR3 protein: CASSLDNQETQYF
clone size: NA; J gene: TRBJ2-7; V gene: TRBV27; D gene: TRBD2; CDR3 DNA: TGTGCCAGCAGTTATAGAGCGGGAGGATATGAGCAGTACTTC; CDR3 protein: CASSYRAGGYEQYF
clone size: NA; J gene: TRBJ2-5; V gene: TRBV29-1; D gene: TRBD1; CDR3 DNA: TGCAGCGTAGTTTCGACAGGGAAAGAGACCCAGTACTTC; CDR3 protein: CSVVSTGKETQYF
clone size: NA; J gene: TRBJ2-7; V gene: TRBV15; D gene: NA; CDR3 DNA: TGTGCCACCAGCAGAGATCCCTGGAAGGGCGAGCAGTACTTC; CDR3 protein: CATSRDPWKGEQYF
clone size: NA; J gene: TRBJ1-5; V gene: TRBV27; D gene: NA; CDR3 DNA: TGTGCCAGCAGTGTCAGGGTCTCGAGCAATCAGCCCCAGCATTTT; CDR3 protein: CASSVRVSSNQPQHF